This T cell receptor beta chain was identified in a study of tumor and adjacent non-tumor tissue in lung cancer. Study-level results: Top 100 clones took a larger repertoire share in normal lung.

The library came from three nested PCR rounds adapted from ARM-PCR protocols. TCRdb re-analysed the multiplex PCR reads in MiXCR, keeping a single row per CDR3 protein. The repertoire consists of some 95,000 distinct CDR3 sequences, with more than 80% occurring once and the leading ten covering more than 25%. Comment on this clonotype: Its antigen is still unknown.

The CDR3 contains 18 residues. Germline CDR1 reads SGHVS; CDR2 reads FQNEAQ. Trimming removed 4 bases from V and 0 bases from J, with 19 bases in between. This sample's RNA came from whole unsorted tissue. Distant lung tissue was collected more than 3 cm away from the tumor edge. The source is a man in his fifties or sixties with small cell lung cancer. The chain carries TRBV7-8 and TRBJ2-1; no firm D call. The sequenced sample was distant non-tumor lung tissue. The CDR3 is CASSSLSSLGISYNEQFF. The DNA for the CDR3 is TGTGCCAGCAGCTCACTATCTTCTCTAGGGATCTCCTACAATGAGCAGTTCTTC.